The T cell receptor (beta chain) described here comes from a study of cytomegalovirus exposure and HLA in healthy donors. Study-wide findings and caveats: CMV serostatus was the only recorded immune exposure for donors.

The CDR3 sequence is 14 residues long. Germline values: CDR1 SQVTM, CDR2 ANQGSEA. V lost 1 base and J lost 5; bases outside the gene matches: 7. PCR amplification relied on 60 Vbeta primers (plus 13 Jbeta primers). Repertoires were generated with immunoSEQ multiplex PCR, while TCRdb's copy carries only in-frame clones and drops some. This table holds under 200,000 clones, about 81% found once. This clone is a singleton in its sample. No antigen is known for it. Material for sequencing was PBMCs. This TCR was recovered from a woman aged 18 to 35 in good health and CMV-seronegative. The genes are TRBV29-1 and TRBJ1-2; 7 nucleotides agree with TRBD1. Here the CDR3 reads CSVEAKGTVYGYTF. For the CDR3, the DNA is TGCAGCGTTGAAGCCAAGGGGACAGTTTATGGCTACACCTTC. Together with reference TRBV29-1 and TRBJ1-2, the CDR3 gives the full variable domain: SAVISQKPSRDICQRGTSLTIQCQVDSQVTMMFWYRQQPGQSLTLIATANQGSEATYESGFVIDKFPISRPNLTFSTLTVSNMSPEDSSIYLCSVEAKGTVYGYTFGSGTRLTVV.